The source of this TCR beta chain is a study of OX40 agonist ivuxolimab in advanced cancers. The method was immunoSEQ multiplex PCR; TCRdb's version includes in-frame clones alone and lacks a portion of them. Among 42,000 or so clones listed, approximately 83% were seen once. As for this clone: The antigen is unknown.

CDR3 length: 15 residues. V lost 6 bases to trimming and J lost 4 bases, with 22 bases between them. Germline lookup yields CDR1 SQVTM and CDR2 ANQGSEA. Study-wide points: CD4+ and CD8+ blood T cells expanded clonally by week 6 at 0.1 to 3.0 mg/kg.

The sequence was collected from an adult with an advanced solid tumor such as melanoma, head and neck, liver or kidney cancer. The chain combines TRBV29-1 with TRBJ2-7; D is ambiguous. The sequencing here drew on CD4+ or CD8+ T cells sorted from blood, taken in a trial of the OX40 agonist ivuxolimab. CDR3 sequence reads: CSVMGPVTEDYEQYF. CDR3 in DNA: TGCAGCGTGATGGGCCCTGTCACCGAAGATTACGAGCAGTACTTC.